This T cell receptor (beta chain) comes out of a study of T-cell memory formation after mild COVID-19 (dated by TCRdb to the early 2020s). Describing the broader study: TCR sequence clusters from the two donors were largely donor specific. T-cell clones expanding and contracting after mild COVID-19 in a couple of donors were tracked by longitudinal TCRalpha and TCRbeta repertoire sequencing. The cohort was made up of two young adult volunteers, one female and one male, who were previously healthy. General findings and caveats noted by the study authors: Only a couple of mild cases were covered in the study, and larger cohorts including severe cases with pre-infection samples were considered necessary. Clones that contracted from day 15 to 85 showed balanced CD4/CD8 phenotypes, whereas a second wave of clones that expanded from day 15 to 37 leaned towards CD4+. Contracting CD4+ clones were located mainly in the CM and EM memory subsets, whereas CD8+ clones were found to be enriched in EMRA. Some responding clones were detected in pre-infection memory, which suggested that pre-existing cross-reactive memory T cells had joined the SARS-CoV-2 response. SARS-CoV-2 specificity was not confirmed for the second-wave clones peaking on day 37.

This clonotype showed up just a few times. Its cognate antigen has yet to be identified. Base qualities are missing; no much larger clone stands one base away. Ficoll-Paque density gradient centrifugation was used to isolate PBMCs. Sequenced using an Illumina NovaSeq 6000. TCRalpha and TCRbeta cDNA libraries were constructed by 5'RACE with constant-segment primers, with sample barcodes and unique molecular identifiers being introduced. Trizol reagent was used to extract RNA from every sample. Libraries were amplified in two PCR steps, with a second sample barcode and Illumina TruSeq adapters added in the second step. The libraries were sequenced on an Illumina NovaSeq using 2 x 150 bp paired-end reads. Turning to the authors' computational methods: Reads were demultiplexed and collapsed into UMI-guided consensus sequences with migec v1.2.7. Using mixcr v2.1.11, the UMI consensuses were aligned to TRA and TRB V and J templates and assembled into clonotypes. A clonotype was counted as expanded or contracted only if both edgeR and NoisET called the change significant, with noise models trained on biological replicates. For edgeR calls, the thresholds were a false discovery rate-adjusted p below 0.01 and a log2 fold-change of 1. As an exploratory analysis of dynamics, PCA with hierarchical clustering was applied to max-normalized trajectories of the 1000 most abundant clonotypes. Separately sequenced CD4+ and CD8+ repertoires were used to assign a CD4 or CD8 phenotype to each responding clone. TCRdb reworked the public reads: Q25 trimming with fastp, MiXCR clone assembly, productive beta chains retained. Every CDR3 protein is listed once, alongside the most common genes and DNA of its rows. V and J calls and clone size were set by TCRdb, not the authors. For this sample the table gives fewer than 700,000 distinct CDR3 sequences, of which more than 15% were detected only once. Around 12% of the sample lies in the top ten.

Material: PBMCs or a T cell subset sorted from them (not recorded which). The clonotype comes from an adult woman who had mild COVID-19 (a few samples of this study predate the infection). The sample titles of this study are shuffled in the database, so cell type and time point are left out; the donor was told from shared clones.

CDR3 protein: CASSLAQGADEQFF. The bases read TGTGCCAGCAGCTTAGCGCAGGGGGCTGATGAGCAGTTCTTC. The chain links TRBV7-9 with TRBJ2-1; 8 central bases correspond to TRBD1. The germline V gene (reference sequence) sets CDR1 to SEHNR and CDR2 to FQNEAQ. From V the trimming removes 0 bases and from J it removes 8 bases, while the gene matches leave 3 bases of the junction unaccounted for. The CDR3 holds 14 amino acids from the cysteine to the phenylalanine. Of the read, only the CDR3 DNA is kept; its 42 bases are in frame from base 1.